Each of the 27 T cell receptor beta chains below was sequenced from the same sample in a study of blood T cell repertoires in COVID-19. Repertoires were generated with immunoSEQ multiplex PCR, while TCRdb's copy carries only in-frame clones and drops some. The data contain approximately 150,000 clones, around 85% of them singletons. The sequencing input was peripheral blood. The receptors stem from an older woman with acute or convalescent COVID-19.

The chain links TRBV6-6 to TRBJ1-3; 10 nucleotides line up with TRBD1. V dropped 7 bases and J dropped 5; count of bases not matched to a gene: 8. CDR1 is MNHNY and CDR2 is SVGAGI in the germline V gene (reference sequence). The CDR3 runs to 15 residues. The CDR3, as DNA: TGTGCCAGCATTAGCGGGACAGGGGAAAGAAACACCATATATTTT. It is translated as CASISGTGERNTIYF.

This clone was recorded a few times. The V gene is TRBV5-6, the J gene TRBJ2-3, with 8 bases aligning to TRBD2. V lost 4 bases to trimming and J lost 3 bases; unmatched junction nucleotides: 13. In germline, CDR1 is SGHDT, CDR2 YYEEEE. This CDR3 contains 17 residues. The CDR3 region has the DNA TGTGCCAGCAGCATCCTAGGGGGTGGCGGGAGGACAGATACGCAGTATTTT. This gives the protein CASSILGGGGRTDTQYF.

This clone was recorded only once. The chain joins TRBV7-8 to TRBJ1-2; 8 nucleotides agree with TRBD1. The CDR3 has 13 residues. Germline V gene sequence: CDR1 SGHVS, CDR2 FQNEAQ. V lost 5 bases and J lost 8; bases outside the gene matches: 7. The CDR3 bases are TGTGCCAGCAGCCCAGGACAGGGAGGGGGCTACACCTTC. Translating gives CASSPGQGGGYTF.

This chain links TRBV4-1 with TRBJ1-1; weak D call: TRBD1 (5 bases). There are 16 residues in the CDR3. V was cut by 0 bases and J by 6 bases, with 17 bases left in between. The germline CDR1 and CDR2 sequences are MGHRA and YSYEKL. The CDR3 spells CASSQDWGLLEAEAFF. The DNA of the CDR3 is TGCGCCAGCAGCCAAGACTGGGGACTACTAGAGGCTGAAGCTTTCTTT.

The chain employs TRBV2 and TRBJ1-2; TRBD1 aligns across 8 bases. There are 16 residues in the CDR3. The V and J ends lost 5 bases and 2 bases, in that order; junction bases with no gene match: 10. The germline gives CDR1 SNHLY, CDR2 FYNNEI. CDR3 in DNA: TGTGCCAGCAGTCGGACAGGGCTGTTAGCCAACTATGGCTACACCTTC. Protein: CASSRTGLLANYGYTF.

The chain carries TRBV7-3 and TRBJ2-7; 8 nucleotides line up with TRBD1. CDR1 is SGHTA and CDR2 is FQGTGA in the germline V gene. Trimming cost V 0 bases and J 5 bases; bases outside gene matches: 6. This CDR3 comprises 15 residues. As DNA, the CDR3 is TGTGCCAGCAGCTTAACCCGGACAGGGACCCACGAGCAGTACTTC. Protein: CASSLTRTGTHEQYF.

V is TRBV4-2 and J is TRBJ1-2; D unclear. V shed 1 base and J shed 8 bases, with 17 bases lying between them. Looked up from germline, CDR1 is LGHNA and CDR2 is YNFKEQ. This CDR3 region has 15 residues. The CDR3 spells CASSQVDGRSGGYTF. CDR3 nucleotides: TGTGCCAGCAGCCAAGTAGACGGTCGGTCGGGGGGCTACACCTTC.

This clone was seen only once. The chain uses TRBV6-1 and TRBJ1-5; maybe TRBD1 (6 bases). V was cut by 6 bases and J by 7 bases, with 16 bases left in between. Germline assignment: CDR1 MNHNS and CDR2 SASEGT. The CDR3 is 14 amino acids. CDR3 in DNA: TGTGCCAGCAGGGGAACAGGGTTAGCCCAGCCCCAGCATTTT. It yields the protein CASRGTGLAQPQHF.

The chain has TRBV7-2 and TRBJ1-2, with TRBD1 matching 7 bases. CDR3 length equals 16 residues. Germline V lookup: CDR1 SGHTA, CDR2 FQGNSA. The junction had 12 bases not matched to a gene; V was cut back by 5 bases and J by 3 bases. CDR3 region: CASSKAQGVEDYGYTF. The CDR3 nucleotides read TGTGCCAGCAGCAAGGCCCAGGGGGTAGAGGACTATGGCTACACCTTC.

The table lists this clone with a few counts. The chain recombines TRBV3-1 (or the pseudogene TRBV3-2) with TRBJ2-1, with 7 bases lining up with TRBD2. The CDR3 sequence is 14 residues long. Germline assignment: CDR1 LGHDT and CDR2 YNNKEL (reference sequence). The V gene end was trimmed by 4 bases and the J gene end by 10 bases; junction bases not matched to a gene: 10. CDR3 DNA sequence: TGTGCCAGCAGCCCCTTTGGGACTACGAAGGAGCAGTTCTTC. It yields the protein CASSPFGTTKEQFF.

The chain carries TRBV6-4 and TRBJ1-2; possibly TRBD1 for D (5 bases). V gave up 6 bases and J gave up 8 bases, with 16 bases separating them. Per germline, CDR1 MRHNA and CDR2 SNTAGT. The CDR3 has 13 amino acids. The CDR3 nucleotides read TGTGCCAGCAGGGGGGGAAGCTCGGGAGGCTACACCTTC. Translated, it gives CASRGGSSGGYTF.

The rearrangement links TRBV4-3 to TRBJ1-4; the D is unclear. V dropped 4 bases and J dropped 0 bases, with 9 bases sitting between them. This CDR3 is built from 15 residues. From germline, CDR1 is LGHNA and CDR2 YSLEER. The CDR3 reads CASSPEFTTNEKLFF. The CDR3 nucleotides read TGCGCCAGCAGCCCCGAGTTTACAACTAATGAAAAACTGTTTTTT.

This chain's CDR3 is CASSFFEFVPYEQYF. CDR3 sequence (DNA): TGTGCCAGCAGCTTCTTTGAGTTTGTCCCCTACGAGCAGTACTTC. The genes are TRBV7-9 and TRBJ2-7, with D unresolved. CDR3 length equals 15 residues. V lost 3 bases, J lost 2 bases, and 14 bases lay in between. The V gene's germline CDR1 is SEHNR and CDR2 FQNEAQ (reference sequence).

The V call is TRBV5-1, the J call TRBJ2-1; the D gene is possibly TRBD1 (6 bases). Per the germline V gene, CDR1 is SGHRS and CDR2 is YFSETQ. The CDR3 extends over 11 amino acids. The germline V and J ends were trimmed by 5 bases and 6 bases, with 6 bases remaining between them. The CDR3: CASRQGNEQFF. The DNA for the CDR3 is TGCGCCAGCAGACAGGGCAATGAGCAGTTCTTC.

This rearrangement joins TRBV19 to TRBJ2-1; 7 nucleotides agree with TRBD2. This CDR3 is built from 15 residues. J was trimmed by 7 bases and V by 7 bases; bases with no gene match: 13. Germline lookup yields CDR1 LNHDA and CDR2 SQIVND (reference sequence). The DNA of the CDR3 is TGTGCCAGTACCCCCGGGGGGAGTCCGTGGAATGAGCAGTTCTTC. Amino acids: CASTPGGSPWNEQFF.

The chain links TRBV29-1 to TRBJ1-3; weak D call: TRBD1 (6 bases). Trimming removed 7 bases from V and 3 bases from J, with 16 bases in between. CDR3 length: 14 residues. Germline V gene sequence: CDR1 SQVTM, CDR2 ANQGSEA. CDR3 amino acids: CSARVGTLGNTIYF. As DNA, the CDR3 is TGCAGCGCACGGGTCGGGACACTTGGAAACACCATATATTTT.

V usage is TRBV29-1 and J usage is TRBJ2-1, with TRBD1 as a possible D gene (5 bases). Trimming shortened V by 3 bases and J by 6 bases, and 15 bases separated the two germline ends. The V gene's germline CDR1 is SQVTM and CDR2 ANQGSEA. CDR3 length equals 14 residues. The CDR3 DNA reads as TGCAGCGTTGATAAGGCCGGGCAGGGCAATGAGCAGTTCTTC. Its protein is CSVDKAGQGNEQFF.

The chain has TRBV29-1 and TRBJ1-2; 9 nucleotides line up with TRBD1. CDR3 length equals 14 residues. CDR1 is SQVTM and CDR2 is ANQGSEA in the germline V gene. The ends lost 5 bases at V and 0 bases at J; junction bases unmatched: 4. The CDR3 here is CSVRGQGANYGYTF. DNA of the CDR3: TGCAGCGTTAGGGGACAGGGCGCTAACTATGGCTACACCTTC.

CDR3 sequence: CASSRRGAGNEQFF. The CDR3 nucleotides read TGTGCCAGCAGCCGTAGGGGCGCCGGGAATGAGCAGTTCTTC. The rearrangement joins TRBV5-8 to TRBJ2-1; possible D gene TRBD1, 5 bases. V lost 4 bases to trimming and J lost 7 bases, with 15 bases between them. This CDR3 spans 14 amino acids. Looked up from germline, CDR1 is SGHTS and CDR2 is YDEGEE.

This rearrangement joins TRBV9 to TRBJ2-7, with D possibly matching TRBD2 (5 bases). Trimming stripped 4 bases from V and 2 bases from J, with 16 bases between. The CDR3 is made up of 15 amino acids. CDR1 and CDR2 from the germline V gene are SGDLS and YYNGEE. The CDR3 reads CASSYGEGRAYEQYF. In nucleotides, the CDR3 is TGTGCCAGCAGCTACGGCGAGGGAAGGGCCTACGAGCAGTACTTC.

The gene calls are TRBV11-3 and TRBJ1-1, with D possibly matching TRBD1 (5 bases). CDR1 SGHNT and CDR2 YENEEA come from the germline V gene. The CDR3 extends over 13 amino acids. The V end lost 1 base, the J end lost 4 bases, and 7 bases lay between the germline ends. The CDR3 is CASSLGRGTEAFF. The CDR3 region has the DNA TGTGCCAGCAGCTTAGGGAGGGGCACTGAAGCTTTCTTT. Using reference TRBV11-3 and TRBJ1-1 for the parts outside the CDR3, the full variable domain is EAGVVQSPRYKIIEKKQPVAFWCNPISGHNTLYWYLQNLGQGPELLIRYENEEAVDDSQLPKDRFSAERLKGVDSTLKIQPAELGDSAVYLCASSLGRGTEAFFGQGTRLTVV.

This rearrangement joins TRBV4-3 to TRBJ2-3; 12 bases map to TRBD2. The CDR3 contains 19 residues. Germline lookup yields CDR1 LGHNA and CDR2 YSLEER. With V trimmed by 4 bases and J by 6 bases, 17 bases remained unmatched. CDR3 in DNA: TGCGCCAGCAGCCTAGGAAGACTAGCGGGAGTAGGGGGCCGGGATACGCAGTATTTT. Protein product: CASSLGRLAGVGGRDTQYF.

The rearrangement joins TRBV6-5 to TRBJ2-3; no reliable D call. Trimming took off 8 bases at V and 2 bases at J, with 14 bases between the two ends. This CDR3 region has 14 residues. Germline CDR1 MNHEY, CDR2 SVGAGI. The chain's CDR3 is CASGSRKVTDTQYF. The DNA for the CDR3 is TGTGCCAGCGGATCTAGGAAAGTCACAGATACGCAGTATTTT.

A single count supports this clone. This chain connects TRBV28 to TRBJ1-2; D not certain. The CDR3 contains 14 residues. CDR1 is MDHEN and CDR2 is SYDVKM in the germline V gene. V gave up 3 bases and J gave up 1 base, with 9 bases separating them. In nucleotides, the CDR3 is TGTGCCAGCAGTTTCGGCAGCGATAACTATGGCTACACCTTC. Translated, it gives CASSFGSDNYGYTF.

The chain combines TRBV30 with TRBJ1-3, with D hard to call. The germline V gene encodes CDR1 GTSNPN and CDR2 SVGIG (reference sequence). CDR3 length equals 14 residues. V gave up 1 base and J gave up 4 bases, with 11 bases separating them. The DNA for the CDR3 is TGTGCCTGGAGTGCCTTTTCCCAGGGAAACACCATATATTTT. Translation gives CAWSAFSQGNTIYF.

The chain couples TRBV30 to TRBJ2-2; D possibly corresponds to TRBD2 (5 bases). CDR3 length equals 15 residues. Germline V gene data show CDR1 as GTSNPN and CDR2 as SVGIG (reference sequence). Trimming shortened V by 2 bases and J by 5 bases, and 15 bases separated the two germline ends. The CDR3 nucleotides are TGTGCCTGGAGTTACCCAGGAGGATGGACCGGGGAGCTGTTTTTT. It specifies CAWSYPGGWTGELFF.

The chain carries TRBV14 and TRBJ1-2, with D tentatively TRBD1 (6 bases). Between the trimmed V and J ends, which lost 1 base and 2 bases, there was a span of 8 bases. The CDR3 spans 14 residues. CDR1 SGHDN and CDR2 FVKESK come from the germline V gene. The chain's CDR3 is CASSQGQGNYGYTF. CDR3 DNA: TGTGCCAGCAGCCAAGGGCAGGGGAACTATGGCTACACCTTC.